The 30 T cell receptor beta chains reported below all come from one sample, sequenced in a study of T cell responses to AZD1222 COVID-19 vaccine. Generated by immunoSEQ multiplex PCR, the TCRdb table keeps only in-frame clones and is missing some. This sample has 95,000 to 130,000 clones, with around 91% found just once. The sequences come from peripheral blood, collected 28 days after the second AZD1222 dose. These receptors all come from an adult who received the AZD1222 COVID-19 vaccine.

CDR3 residues: CASSESPSSDTGELFF. In nucleotides, the CDR3 is TGCGCCAGCAGTGAGTCCCCTAGCTCAGACACCGGGGAGCTGTTTTTT. The V call is TRBV10-1, the J call TRBJ2-2; the D gene is possibly TRBD2 (5 bases). Germline V gene lookup returns CDR1 WNHNN and CDR2 SYGVQD (reference sequence). Deletions cut 0 bases from V and 3 bases from J, with 11 bases between. The CDR3 sequence is 16 residues long.

V usage is TRBV11-3 and J usage is TRBJ1-1; no firm D call. The CDR3 extends over 14 amino acids. Germline V gene sequence: CDR1 SGHNT, CDR2 YENEEA. Trimming pared 1 base from V and 2 bases from J, leaving 8 bases between. The CDR3 region has the DNA TGTGCCAGCAGCTTAGGTTTGGGTAACACTGAAGCTTTCTTT. This encodes CASSLGLGNTEAFF.

This clone has a single count. The gene calls are TRBV18 and TRBJ1-1; tentative D call: TRBD1 (5 bases). There are 14 residues in the CDR3. CDR1 KGHSH and CDR2 LQKENI come from the germline V gene. V was trimmed by 3 bases and J by 1 base, leaving 9 bases between them. CDR3 region: CASSPQRGNTEAFF. In DNA, the CDR3 is TGTGCCAGCTCACCGCAGAGGGGGAACACTGAAGCTTTCTTT.

The chain carries TRBV3-1 (or the pseudogene TRBV3-2) and TRBJ1-4; D perhaps matches TRBD1 (5 bases). Trimming shortened V by 1 base and J by 4 bases, and 13 bases separated the two germline ends. Germline V gene data show CDR1 as LGHDT and CDR2 as YNNKEL (reference sequence). This CDR3 has 16 residues. CDR3 bases: TGTGCCAGCAGCCAAGCTGGGGCAGGAAATAATGAAAAACTGTTTTTT. Amino acid sequence: CASSQAGAGNNEKLFF.

The chain recombines TRBV19 with TRBJ1-5; TRBD1 might be the D (5 bases). Looked up from germline, CDR1 is LNHDA and CDR2 is SQIVND (reference sequence). The V end was cut by 9 bases, the J end by 1 base, with 7 bases between. CDR3 size: 12 residues. The DNA of the CDR3 is TGTGCCAGCCGACAGAGCAATCAGCCCCAGCATTTT. This gives the protein CASRQSNQPQHF.

The CDR3 DNA follows: TGTGCCTGGAGTGTTGGGAAAGACATCTCTGGAAACACCATATATTTT. Its translation is CAWSVGKDISGNTIYF. V gene TRBV30 combines with J gene TRBJ1-3; D is ambiguous. Trimming cost V 0 bases and J 0 bases, with 12 bases left between them. The CDR3 extends over 16 amino acids. Germline V gene data show CDR1 as GTSNPN and CDR2 as SVGIG (reference sequence).

The chain combines TRBV7-8 with TRBJ2-7; D may match TRBD1 or TRBD2 (5 bases each). V was pared by 7 bases and J by 0 bases, with 25 bases between. CDR1 is SGHVS and CDR2 is FQNEAQ in the germline V gene. The CDR3 is 18 amino acids. Here the CDR3 reads CASTNLKDFLRGSYEQYF. As DNA, the CDR3 is TGTGCCAGCACCAACCTCAAGGACTTTCTTAGGGGCTCCTACGAGCAGTACTTC.

The chain recombines TRBV28 with TRBJ1-1; D is ambiguous. This CDR3 is built from 15 residues. Trimming took 6 bases from V and 1 from J, leaving 15 bases between them. Per the germline V gene, CDR1 is MDHEN and CDR2 is SYDVKM. The CDR3 DNA reads as TGTGCCAGCAGGGTCTGGGAATCCAGGAACACTGAAGCTTTCTTT. It translates to CASRVWESRNTEAFF.

The chain is built from TRBV12-3 or TRBV12-4 and TRBJ1-2; 10 bases agree with TRBD1. The J segment lost 8 bases and the V segment lost 7 bases, leaving 7 bases of the junction unmatched. The CDR3 spans 13 residues. The CDR3 bases are TGTGCCAGCACCCTGGGACAGGGGAGGGGCTACACCTTC. Translated: CASTLGQGRGYTF.

This clone occurred once. The chain employs TRBV9 and TRBJ1-1; 8 nucleotides agree with TRBD1. CDR3 length: 13 residues. The V gene end was trimmed by 6 bases and the J gene end by 6 bases; junction bases not matched to a gene: 7. Germline V gene data show CDR1 as SGDLS and CDR2 as YYNGEE. The CDR3 region has the DNA TGTGCCAGCACACCTTCGACAGGGGCTGAAGCTTTCTTT. Encoded protein: CASTPSTGAEAFF.

The CDR3 nucleotides read TGCGCCAGCAGCTGGACAGGGGAGGGAAACACCATATATTTT. Protein: CASSWTGEGNTIYF. The rearrangement links TRBV5-1 to TRBJ1-3; 9 positions agree with TRBD1. V trimming: 3 bases; J trimming: 4 bases; junction bases outside the gene matches: 2. CDR1 is SGHRS and CDR2 is YFSETQ in the germline V gene. This CDR3 is built from 14 residues.

The table lists this clone with many counts. V and J are TRBV6-5 and TRBJ1-6; TRBD1 is a possible D gene (5 bases). V was trimmed by 4 bases and J by 5 bases, leaving 12 bases between them. The CDR3 totals 15 residues. Germline V CDR1 and CDR2: MNHEY, SVGAGI. The CDR3 here is CASSFKGPDNSPLHF. CDR3 DNA: TGTGCCAGCAGTTTTAAGGGGCCCGATAATTCACCCCTCCACTTT.

This chain uses TRBV5-1 with TRBJ1-2; 10 positions agree with TRBD1. V was clipped by 0 bases and J by 3 bases; unmatched bases: 8. The CDR3 consists of 17 residues. CDR1 SGHRS and CDR2 YFSETQ come from the germline V gene. The CDR3 reads CASSLGDRGLADYGYTF. As DNA, the CDR3 is TGCGCCAGCAGCTTGGGGGACAGGGGTTTAGCGGACTATGGCTACACCTTC.

The chain is built from TRBV19 and TRBJ1-5; D unclear. V lost 4 bases and J lost 7, with 11 bases in between. The V gene's germline CDR1 is LNHDA and CDR2 SQIVND (reference sequence). The CDR3 sequence is 13 residues long. The CDR3 bases are TGTGCCAGTAGTAGTTTCGGGAGCCAGCCCCAGCATTTT. It is translated as CASSSFGSQPQHF.

The rearrangement joins TRBV19 to TRBJ2-2, with D perhaps TRBD1 (6 bases). Trimming took off 6 bases at V and 7 bases at J, with 12 bases between the two ends. The length of the CDR3 is 13 residues. Germline CDR1 reads LNHDA; CDR2 reads SQIVND (reference sequence). This chain's CDR3 is CASSRQVDGELFF. For the CDR3, the DNA is TGTGCCAGTAGCCGACAGGTGGACGGGGAGCTGTTTTTT.

CDR3 region: CASSLSGTVPYNEQFF. CDR3 bases: TGTGCCAGCTCACTCTCCGGGACAGTCCCTTACAATGAGCAGTTCTTC. The gene calls are TRBV19 and TRBJ2-1; the match to TRBD1 covers 7 bases. The germline CDR1 and CDR2 sequences are LNHDA and SQIVND (reference sequence). J gave up 4 bases and V 9 bases, and 15 bases lay outside the gene matches. The CDR3 covers 16 residues. The entire variable domain, with the rest obtained from reference TRBV19 and TRBJ2-1, is as follows: DGGITQSPKYLFRKEGQNVTLSCEQNLNHDAMYWYRQDPGQGLRLIYYSQIVNDFQKGDIAEGYSVSREKKESFPLTVTSAQKNPTAFYLCASSLSGTVPYNEQFFGPGTRLTVL.

The gene calls are TRBV6-1 and TRBJ2-7, with 8 bases fitting TRBD1. Germline CDR1 is MNHNS and CDR2 is SASEGT. The ends lost 3 bases at V and 2 bases at J; junction bases unmatched: 9. The CDR3 has 16 residues. The CDR3 DNA is TGTGCCAGCAGTGACCAAACAGGGGGGAACCCCTACGAGCAGTACTTC. It encodes CASSDQTGGNPYEQYF.

V and J are TRBV28 and TRBJ2-7; D not resolved. Germline values: CDR1 MDHEN, CDR2 SYDVKM. Trimming left V 6 bases short and J 0 bases short, with 3 bases between. The CDR3 loop spans 11 amino acids. This chain's CDR3 is CASRSSYEQYF. The CDR3, as DNA: TGTGCCAGCAGGTCCTCCTACGAGCAGTACTTC. Full variable domain (outside the CDR3, taken from reference TRBV28 and TRBJ2-7): DVKVTQSSRYLVKRTGEKVFLECVQDMDHENMFWYRQDPGLGLRLIYFSYDVKMKEKGDIPEGYSVSREKKERFSLILESASTNQTSMYLCASRSSYEQYFGPGTRLTVT.

This clone came up once. CDR3 protein: CASTKYRNTGELFF. DNA for the CDR3: TGTGCCAGCACTAAATACAGGAACACCGGGGAGCTGTTTTTT. The J gene is TRBJ2-2, the V gene TRBV11-2, with D unresolved. In germline, CDR1 is SGHAT, CDR2 FQNNGV. The CDR3 sequence is 14 residues long. Trimming removed 7 bases at V and 1 base at J, with 10 bases between.

The V gene is TRBV28, the J gene TRBJ1-2, with D unresolved. V dropped 6 bases and J dropped 4 bases, with 12 bases sitting between them. The CDR3 covers 13 residues. CDR1 MDHEN and CDR2 SYDVKM come from the germline V gene. The CDR3 sequence is CASRPGETYGYTF. Written as DNA, the CDR3 is TGTGCCAGCAGACCGGGAGAAACCTATGGCTACACCTTC.

This sequence joins TRBV9 and TRBJ2-1; 7 nucleotides match TRBD2. Germline V gene lookup returns CDR1 SGDLS and CDR2 YYNGEE. V gave up 4 bases and J gave up 14 bases; unmatched junction bases: 9. CDR3 length: 12 residues. In DNA form, the CDR3 reads TGTGCCAGCAGCCCTGGACTAGACAAAGAGTTCTTC. It codes for CASSPGLDKEFF.

CDR3 protein: CATSPGQGANIQYF. CDR3 in DNA: TGTGCCACCAGTCCGGGACAGGGGGCAAACATTCAGTACTTC. The genes are TRBV24-1 and TRBJ2-4; 12 positions match TRBD1. The germline V gene encodes CDR1 KGHDR and CDR2 SFDVKD. This CDR3 comprises 14 residues. V shed 6 bases, J shed 6 bases, and the junction held 2 bases outside the gene matches.

V usage is TRBV7-2 and J usage is TRBJ1-5, with a tentative D call TRBD1 (6 bases). The germline V gene encodes CDR1 SGHTA and CDR2 FQGNSA. The CDR3 extends over 13 amino acids. V was trimmed by 6 bases and J by 6 bases, leaving 12 bases between them. The CDR3 loop reads CASSFDRFQPQHF. CDR3 DNA sequence: TGTGCCAGCAGTTTCGACAGGTTTCAGCCCCAGCATTTT. The full variable domain, its missing parts supplied by reference TRBV7-2 and TRBJ1-5, is GAGVSQSPSNKVTEKGKDVELRCDPISGHTALYWYRQSLGQGLEFLIYFQGNSAPDKSGLPSDRFSAERTGGSVSTLTIQRTQQEDSAVYLCASSFDRFQPQHFGDGTRLSIL.

V gene TRBV11-3 combines with J gene TRBJ2-1; D is unclear. The CDR3 runs to 14 residues. V lost 4 bases and J 6 bases, leaving 13 bases between the germline ends. Germline assignment: CDR1 SGHNT and CDR2 YENEEA. As DNA, the CDR3 is TGTGCCAGCAGCTCTACTACTACTGGCAATGAGCAGTTCTTC. Translated, it gives CASSSTTTGNEQFF.

The chain combines TRBV20-1 with TRBJ2-5; TRBD2 matches 7 bases. V shed 3 bases, J shed 3 bases, and the junction held 4 bases outside the gene matches. Looked up from germline, CDR1 is DFQATT and CDR2 is SNEGSKA (reference sequence). The CDR3 loop spans 13 amino acids. Here the CDR3 reads CSASGLAEETQYF. The CDR3 DNA sequence: TGCAGTGCTAGTGGTCTAGCGGAAGAGACCCAGTACTTC.

The chain links TRBV27 to TRBJ1-4; possible D gene TRBD1, 6 bases. The V and J ends lost 6 bases and 6 bases respectively, with 17 bases between them. Per the germline V gene, CDR1 is MNHEY and CDR2 is SMNVEV (reference sequence). The CDR3 has 15 residues. This CDR3 is CASSPLGTRHEKLFF. The CDR3 DNA reads TGTGCCAGCAGCCCCTTGGGGACACGGCATGAAAAACTGTTTTTT.

Comments on this clone: The junction departs from germline at one end; a sequencing error may be responsible. The genes are TRBV7-3 and TRBJ2-1, with D uncertain. Germline lookup yields CDR1 SGHTA and CDR2 FQGTGA. This CDR3 has 13 residues. The CDR3 is CASSTSEPGAMVF. The DNA for the CDR3 is TGTGCCAGCAGCACCTCGGAACCCGGAGCAATGGTCTTC. Using reference TRBV7-3 and TRBJ2-1 for the parts outside the CDR3, the full variable domain is GAGVSQTPSNKVTEKGKYVELRCDPISGHTALYWYRQSLGQGPEFLIYFQGTGAADDSGLPNDRFFAVRPEGSVSTLKIQRTERGDSAVYLCASSTSEPGAMVFGPGTRLTVL.

This clone occurred once. This chain links TRBV6-5 with TRBJ2-3; D is undetermined. The germline V gene has CDR1 MNHEY and CDR2 SVGAGI. The ends were cut back, 0 bases at V and 2 bases at J, with 9 bases in the middle. This CDR3 region has 15 residues. CDR3 amino acids: CASSYSAPDTDTQYF. CDR3 DNA sequence: TGTGCCAGCAGTTACTCGGCCCCAGACACAGATACGCAGTATTTT.

J is TRBJ2-5 and V is TRBV19; TRBD2 aligns across 8 bases. Trimming took 3 bases from V and 2 from J; bases not matched to a gene: 8. The CDR3 extends over 16 amino acids. The germline gives CDR1 LNHDA, CDR2 SQIVND (reference sequence). In DNA, the CDR3 is TGTGCCAGTAGTATGTCCGGGACTAGGGGTCAAGAGACCCAGTACTTC. Translated, it gives CASSMSGTRGQETQYF.

V is TRBV27 and J is TRBJ1-4; D might be TRBD1 (6 bases). The germline V and J ends were trimmed by 6 bases and 7 bases, with 9 bases remaining between them. Germline V gene data show CDR1 as MNHEY and CDR2 as SMNVEV (reference sequence). There are 12 residues in the CDR3. CDR3 amino acids: CASRQGGEKLFF. In nucleotides, the CDR3 is TGTGCCAGCAGACAGGGAGGTGAAAAACTGTTTTTT.